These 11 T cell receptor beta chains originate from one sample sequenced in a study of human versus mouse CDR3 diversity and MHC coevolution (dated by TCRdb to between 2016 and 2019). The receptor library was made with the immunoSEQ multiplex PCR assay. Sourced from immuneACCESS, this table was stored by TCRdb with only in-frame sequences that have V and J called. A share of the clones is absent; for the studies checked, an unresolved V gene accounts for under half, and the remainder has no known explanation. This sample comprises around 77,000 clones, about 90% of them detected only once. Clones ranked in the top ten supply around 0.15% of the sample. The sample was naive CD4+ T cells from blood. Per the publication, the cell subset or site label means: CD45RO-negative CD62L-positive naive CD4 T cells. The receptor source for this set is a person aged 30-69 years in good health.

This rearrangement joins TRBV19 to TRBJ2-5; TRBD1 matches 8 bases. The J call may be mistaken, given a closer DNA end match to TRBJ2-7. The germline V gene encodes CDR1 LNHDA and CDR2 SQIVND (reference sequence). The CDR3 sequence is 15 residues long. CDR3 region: CASSANRGNGYEQYF. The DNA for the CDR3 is TGTGCCAGTAGCGCTAACAGGGGGAATGGGTACGAGCAGTACTTC.

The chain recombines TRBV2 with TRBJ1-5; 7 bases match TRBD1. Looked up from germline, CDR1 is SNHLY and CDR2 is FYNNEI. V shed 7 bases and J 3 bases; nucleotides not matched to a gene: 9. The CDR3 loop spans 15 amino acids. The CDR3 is CASTTGVSANQPQHF. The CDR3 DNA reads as TGTGCCAGCACAACAGGGGTTTCGGCCAATCAGCCCCAGCATTTT.

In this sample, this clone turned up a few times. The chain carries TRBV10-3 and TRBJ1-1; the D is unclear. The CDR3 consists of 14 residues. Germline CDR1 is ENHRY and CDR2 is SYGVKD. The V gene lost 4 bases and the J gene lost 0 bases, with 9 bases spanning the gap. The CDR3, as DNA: TGTGCCATCAGTGGAGACTCAATGAACACTGAAGCTTTCTTT. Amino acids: CAISGDSMNTEAFF.

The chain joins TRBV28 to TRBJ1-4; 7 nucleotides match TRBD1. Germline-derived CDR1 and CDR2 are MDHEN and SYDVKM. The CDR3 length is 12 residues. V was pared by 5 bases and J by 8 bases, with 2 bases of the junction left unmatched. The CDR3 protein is CASSKGQEKLFF. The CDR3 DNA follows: TGTGCCAGCAGTAAGGGACAGGAAAAACTGTTTTTT.

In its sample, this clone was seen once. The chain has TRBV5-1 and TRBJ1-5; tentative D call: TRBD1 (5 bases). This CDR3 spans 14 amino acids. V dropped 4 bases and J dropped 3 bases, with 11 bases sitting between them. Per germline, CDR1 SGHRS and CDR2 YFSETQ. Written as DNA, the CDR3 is TGCGCCAGCAGCCCCGACAGCCCCAATCAGCCCCAGCATTTT. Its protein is CASSPDSPNQPQHF.

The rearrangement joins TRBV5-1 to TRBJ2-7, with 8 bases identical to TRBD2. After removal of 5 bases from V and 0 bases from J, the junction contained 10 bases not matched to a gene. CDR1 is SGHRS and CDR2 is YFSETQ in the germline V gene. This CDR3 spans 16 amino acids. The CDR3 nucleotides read TGCGCCAGCAGAGATAGTAAGCGGGAGAGCTCCTACGAGCAGTACTTC. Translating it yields CASRDSKRESSYEQYF.

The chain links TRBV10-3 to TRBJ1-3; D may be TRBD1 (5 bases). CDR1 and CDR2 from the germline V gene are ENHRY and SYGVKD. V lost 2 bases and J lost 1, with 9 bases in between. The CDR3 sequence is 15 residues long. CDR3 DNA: TGTGCCATCAGTGAGCTAGGGGTATCTGGAAACACCATATATTTT. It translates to CAISELGVSGNTIYF.

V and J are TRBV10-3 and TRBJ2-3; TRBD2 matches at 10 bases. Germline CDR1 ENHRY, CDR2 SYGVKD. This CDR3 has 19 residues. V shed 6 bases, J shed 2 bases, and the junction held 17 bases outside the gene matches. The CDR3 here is CAIRDGGRLAGANTDTQYF. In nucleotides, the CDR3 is TGTGCCATCAGGGACGGGGGGAGACTAGCGGGCGCTAACACAGATACGCAGTATTTT.

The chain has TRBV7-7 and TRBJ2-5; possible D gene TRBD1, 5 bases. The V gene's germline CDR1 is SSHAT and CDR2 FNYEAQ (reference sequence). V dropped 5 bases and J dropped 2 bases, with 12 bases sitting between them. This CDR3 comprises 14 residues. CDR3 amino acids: CASSLLQDQETQYF. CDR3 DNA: TGTGCCAGCAGCCTCTTACAGGATCAAGAGACCCAGTACTTC.

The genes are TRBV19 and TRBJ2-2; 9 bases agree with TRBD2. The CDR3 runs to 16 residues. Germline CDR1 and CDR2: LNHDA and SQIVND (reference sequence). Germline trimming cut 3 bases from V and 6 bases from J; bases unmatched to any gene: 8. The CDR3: CASSIIVAGDAGELFF. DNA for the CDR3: TGTGCCAGTAGTATTATCGTAGCGGGAGATGCCGGGGAGCTGTTTTTT.

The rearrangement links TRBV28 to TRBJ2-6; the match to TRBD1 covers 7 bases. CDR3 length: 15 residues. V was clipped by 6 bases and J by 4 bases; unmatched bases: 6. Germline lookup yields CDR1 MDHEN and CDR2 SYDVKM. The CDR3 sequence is CASSSTGVGANVLTF. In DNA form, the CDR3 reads TGTGCCAGCAGCTCCACAGGGGTCGGGGCCAACGTCCTGACTTTC.